Each of the 30 T cell receptor beta chains below was sequenced from the same sample in a study of early T cells in non-severe SARS-CoV-2 infection. TCRdb fed the 5' RACE reads into MiXCR, producing one record per CDR3 protein. Counted here are tens of thousands of distinct CDR3 sequences, less than 11% occurring once; the ten biggest clones make up roughly 4.7%. What was sequenced was whole blood. The receptor source for this set is an adult who was a healthcare worker with PCR-confirmed SARS-CoV-2 infection or an uninfected control (not recorded which).

In its sample, this clonotype was seen a few times. The rearrangement uses TRBV7-9 and TRBJ2-3; 9 bases agree with TRBD1. Germline V gives CDR1 SEHNR, CDR2 FQNEAQ (reference sequence). V shed 5 bases, J shed 6 bases, and the junction held 3 bases outside the gene matches. This CDR3 has 13 amino acids. CDR3 in DNA: TGTGCCAGCAGCATCGGACAGGGGGATACGCAGTATTTT. Protein: CASSIGQGDTQYF.

The chain employs TRBV7-3 and TRBJ2-1; perhaps TRBD1 as D (6 bases). CDR3 length: 14 amino acids. V was clipped by 3 bases and J by 8 bases, with 14 bases between them. Germline CDR1 reads SGHTA; CDR2 reads FQGTGA. CDR3 protein: CASSLHLTGDEQFF. The CDR3 coding sequence is TGTGCCAGCAGCTTGCACTTGACAGGAGATGAGCAGTTCTTC.

This clonotype was detected many times. V usage is TRBV19 and J usage is TRBJ1-5; D is perhaps TRBD1 (6 bases). V was pared by 2 bases and J by 7 bases, with 15 bases between. Germline CDR1 LNHDA, CDR2 SQIVND (reference sequence). The length of the CDR3 is 15 residues. The CDR3, as DNA: TGTGCCAGTAGTATACTGTCAGGGGTCGGACAGCCCCAGCATTTT. It yields the protein CASSILSGVGQPQHF.

This clonotype has at least ten counts. Sequence at one end of the junction differs from germline and may be a read error. The CDR3 is CASSLRPGTTGDF. The CDR3 region has the DNA TGTGCCAGCAGCTTACGGCCCGGGACAACAGGGGACTTC. This chain uses TRBV11-2 with TRBJ2-7, with 7 bases aligning to TRBD1. CDR3 length: 13 residues. Germline loops: CDR1 SGHAT, CDR2 FQNNGV.

Ten or more counts support this clonotype. The genes are TRBV14 and TRBJ1-5; D unresolved. This CDR3 is 13 amino acids long. CDR1 SGHDN and CDR2 FVKESK come from the germline V gene. V gave up 1 base and J gave up 5 bases, with 6 bases separating them. The CDR3 sequence: CASSQGRDQPQHF. The CDR3 DNA sequence: TGTGCCAGCAGCCAAGGCAGAGATCAGCCCCAGCATTTT. Together with reference TRBV14 and TRBJ1-5, the CDR3 gives the full variable domain: EAGVTQFPSHSVIEKGQTVTLRCDPISGHDNLYWYRRVMGKEIKFLLHFVKESKQDESGMPNNRFLAERTGGTYSTLKVQPAELEDSGVYFCASSQGRDQPQHFGDGTRLSIL.

In this sample, this clonotype turned up many times. CDR3 bases: TGTGCCAGCAGCTTCGCACTCGAGACTGAAGCTTTCTTT. This codes for CASSFALETEAFF. The V and J genes are TRBV7-2 and TRBJ1-1; D remains unclear. This CDR3 comprises 13 residues. With 3 bases removed from V and 5 bases from J, the gap between germline ends came to 10 bases. Germline V lookup: CDR1 SGHTA, CDR2 FQGNSA.

The CDR3 DNA sequence: TGCAGCGCGTTGGGTAGCAATCAGCCCCAGCATTTT. Encoded protein: CSALGSNQPQHF. The chain joins TRBV29-1 to TRBJ1-5; D remains unclear. The CDR3 is 12 residues long. The V gene lost 7 bases and the J gene lost 0 bases, with 7 bases spanning the gap. Germline assignment: CDR1 SQVTM and CDR2 ANQGSEA.

A few counts support this clonotype. This rearrangement joins TRBV19 to TRBJ1-1; D ambiguous. Germline V lookup: CDR1 LNHDA, CDR2 SQIVND (reference sequence). Trimming cost V 8 bases and J 5 bases, with 15 bases left between them. The CDR3 loop spans 13 amino acids. The CDR3 loop is CASRRRGLTEAFF. The CDR3 DNA reads as TGTGCCAGTCGCCGTCGTGGGCTGACTGAAGCTTTCTTT.

In this sample, this clonotype turned up a few times. The chain uses TRBV7-3 and TRBJ2-5; D is possibly TRBD2 (5 bases). This CDR3 region has 13 residues. CDR1 and CDR2 from the germline V gene are SGHTA and FQGTGA. V lost 5 bases and J lost 5, with 12 bases in between. The chain's CDR3 is CASSSGFLETQYF. In DNA form, the CDR3 reads TGTGCCAGCAGCAGCGGTTTCTTGGAGACCCAGTACTTC.

The table lists this clonotype with a few counts. The chain couples TRBV29-1 to TRBJ2-1, with 9 positions matching TRBD1. With 3 bases clipped from V and 3 bases from J, the junction kept 9 bases outside the gene matches. The germline V gene has CDR1 SQVTM and CDR2 ANQGSEA. The CDR3 is 16 residues long. CDR3 protein: CSVERQGGRLYNEQFF. CDR3 DNA sequence: TGCAGCGTTGAGCGACAGGGGGGTCGTCTCTACAATGAGCAGTTCTTC.

J is TRBJ1-3 and V is TRBV20-1; D is unresolved. The CDR3 consists of 14 residues. Germline CDR1 is DFQATT and CDR2 is SNEGSKA (reference sequence). The V end lost 6 bases, the J end lost 3 bases, and 15 bases lay between the germline ends. The CDR3 nucleotides read TGCAGTGCCCCCCTCCCGCGGGTTGGAAACACCATATATTTT. Residues: CSAPLPRVGNTIYF.

The chain is built from TRBV19 and TRBJ2-5; tentative D call: TRBD1 (5 bases). Trimming pared 5 bases from V and 2 bases from J, leaving 9 bases between. Germline loops: CDR1 LNHDA, CDR2 SQIVND (reference sequence). The length of the CDR3 is 13 residues. The CDR3 DNA is TGTGCCAGTAGTCCAGGACAACAAGAGACCCAGTACTTC. This codes for CASSPGQQETQYF.

The gene calls are TRBV12-3 or TRBV12-4 and TRBJ1-2; D ambiguous. V gave up 5 bases and J gave up 5 bases, with 12 bases separating them. The CDR3 sequence is 13 residues long. CDR3 coding DNA: TGTGCCAGCAGTCCGGGGTTGATGTATGGCTACACCTTC. Its protein is CASSPGLMYGYTF.

This clonotype was seen more than once but under ten times. This may be a read error: a much more frequent sequence differs by one nucleotide. The V and J genes are TRBV7-2 and TRBJ2-3; tentatively, D is TRBD1 (6 bases). The CDR3 loop spans 11 amino acids. Per germline, CDR1 SGHTA and CDR2 FQGNSA. Between the trimmed V and J ends, which lost 7 bases and 6 bases, there was a span of 8 bases. In nucleotides, the CDR3 is TGTGCCAGCACCCAGGGGGATACGCAGTATTTT. Amino acids: CASTQGDTQYF. Full variable domain (rest looked up from reference TRBV7-2 and TRBJ2-3): GAGVSQSPSNKVTEKGKDVELRCDPISGHTALYWYRQSLGQGLEFLIYFQGNSAPDKSGLPSDRFSAERTGGSVSTLTIQRTQQEDSAVYLCASTQGDTQYFGPGTRLTVL.

This clonotype was seen more than once but under ten times. The chain combines TRBV5-1 with TRBJ2-3; the D gene could be TRBD1 or TRBD2 (5 bases each). With 4 bases removed from V and 6 bases from J, the gap between germline ends came to 15 bases. The CDR3 spans 14 residues. CDR1 SGHRS and CDR2 YFSETQ come from the germline V gene. The chain's CDR3 is CASSPGTPGDTQYF. The DNA of the CDR3 is TGCGCCAGCAGCCCCGGGACCCCCGGGGATACGCAGTATTTT.

Only a few counts were recorded for this clonotype. This rearrangement joins TRBV19 to TRBJ1-1; D ambiguous. V gave up 1 base and J gave up 5 bases, with 14 bases separating them. This CDR3 is built from 15 residues. The germline V gene encodes CDR1 LNHDA and CDR2 SQIVND (reference sequence). CDR3 sequence reads: CASSIGPGMVTEAFF. The CDR3 DNA reads TGTGCCAGTAGTATAGGGCCCGGAATGGTAACTGAAGCTTTCTTT.

This clonotype came up many times. The chain is built from TRBV11-2 and TRBJ2-1; a possible D gene is TRBD2 (5 bases). The germline V and J ends were trimmed by 2 bases and 8 bases, with 13 bases remaining between them. Germline CDR1 and CDR2: SGHAT and FQNNGV. The CDR3 contains 14 residues. This chain's CDR3 is CASSLPGLVDEQFF. The CDR3 nucleotides read TGTGCCAGCAGCTTACCCGGACTGGTCGATGAGCAGTTCTTC.

This clonotype appeared a few times. The chain combines TRBV12-3 or TRBV12-4 with TRBJ1-5; no definite D call. This CDR3 has 14 amino acids. The V end lost 3 bases, the J end lost 4 bases, and 10 bases lay between the germline ends. The CDR3 loop reads CASSFMAANQPQHF. Here the CDR3 DNA reads TGTGCCAGCAGTTTTATGGCAGCAAATCAGCCCCAGCATTTT.

There are many counts of this clonotype. The V and J genes are TRBV5-1 and TRBJ1-2, with TRBD1 as a possible D gene (6 bases). The CDR3 runs to 14 residues. Germline V gene lookup returns CDR1 SGHRS and CDR2 YFSETQ. Trimming took 3 bases from V and 4 from J, leaving 13 bases between them. Written as DNA, the CDR3 is TGCGCCAGCAGCTCCGTAGGACAGCTCTATGGCTACACCTTC. This encodes CASSSVGQLYGYTF.

This clonotype occurred many times. The CDR3 spells CASSQAPWRGNTGELFF. The CDR3 DNA is TGCGCCAGCAGCCAAGCTCCGTGGAGAGGGAACACCGGGGAGCTGTTTTTT. The V gene is TRBV4-1, the J gene TRBJ2-2; no clear D gene. Germline CDR1 is MGHRA and CDR2 is YSYEKL. CDR3 length equals 17 residues. Trimming pared 1 base from V and 1 base from J, leaving 13 bases between.

The chain employs TRBV6-5 and TRBJ1-5; weak D call: TRBD1 (5 bases). Germline-derived CDR1 and CDR2 are MNHEY and SVGAGI. There are 12 residues in the CDR3. V was trimmed by 2 bases and J by 9 bases, leaving 8 bases between them. The CDR3 region is CASSYGGGPQHF. The CDR3 DNA is TGTGCCAGCAGTTACGGGGGAGGGCCCCAGCATTTT.

This clonotype appeared many times. V is TRBV6-5 and J is TRBJ2-7; 10 bases map to TRBD2. CDR1 MNHEY and CDR2 SVGAGI come from the germline V gene. V lost 6 bases to trimming and J lost 4 bases; unmatched junction nucleotides: 6. This CDR3 is built from 14 residues. The DNA for the CDR3 is TGTGCCAGCAGCCTTAGCGGGGGGCTGTACGAGCAGTACTTC. It translates to CASSLSGGLYEQYF.

The chain is built from TRBV20-1 and TRBJ1-1, with no clear D. Deletions cut 6 bases from V and 2 bases from J, with 13 bases between. This CDR3 has 13 residues. The germline gives CDR1 DFQATT, CDR2 SNEGSKA (reference sequence). The CDR3 sequence: CSAGREGNTEAFF. Written as DNA, the CDR3 is TGCAGTGCGGGTCGGGAGGGTAACACTGAAGCTTTCTTT.

CDR3 loop: CASSPSNHEQFF. The CDR3 nucleotides read TGTGCCAGCAGCCCCTCTAACCATGAGCAGTTCTTC. The rearrangement links TRBV6-2 or TRBV6-3 to TRBJ2-1; D remains unclear. Trimming cost V 6 bases and J 8 bases, with 11 bases left between them. CDR3 size: 12 residues. Germline V gives CDR1 MNHEY, CDR2 SVGEGT.

Ten or more counts support this clonotype. The V call is TRBV29-1, the J call TRBJ1-2; D is possibly TRBD1 (6 bases). Germline V gene data show CDR1 as SQVTM and CDR2 as ANQGSEA. The V gene lost 5 bases and the J gene lost 7 bases, with 11 bases spanning the gap. The length of the CDR3 is 11 residues. CDR3 sequence reads: CSVLLDSGYTF. DNA of the CDR3: TGCAGCGTTTTATTGGACAGTGGCTACACCTTC.

This clonotype was observed at least ten times. The chain recombines TRBV18 with TRBJ1-5; D is possibly TRBD1 (6 bases). From germline, CDR1 is KGHSH and CDR2 LQKENI. The CDR3 runs to 17 residues. With 4 bases removed from V and 1 base from J, the gap between germline ends came to 17 bases. Here the CDR3 DNA reads TGTGCCAGCTCACAGAAACAGGGCCGGTCAAGCAATCAGCCCCAGCATTTT. This sequence encodes CASSQKQGRSSNQPQHF.

This clonotype has at least ten counts. V gene TRBV7-9 combines with J gene TRBJ1-4; no clear D gene. The CDR3 is made up of 18 amino acids. Germline V CDR1 and CDR2: SEHNR, FQNEAQ (reference sequence). Trimming took off 4 bases at V and 0 bases at J, with 18 bases between the two ends. The CDR3 DNA reads as TGTGCCAGCAGCTCCTACCCAGACGGACGTACAACTAATGAAAAACTGTTTTTT. Translated, it gives CASSSYPDGRTTNEKLFF.

This clonotype was seen repeatedly, ten times or more. The chain employs TRBV7-9 and TRBJ2-7; D might be TRBD2 (5 bases). Per germline, CDR1 SEHNR and CDR2 FQNEAQ (reference sequence). Trimming removed 5 bases at V and 6 bases at J, with 8 bases between. CDR3 length: 11 residues. The CDR3 nucleotides are TGTGCCAGCAGCCCGGGAAGCGAGCAGTACTTC. This codes for CASSPGSEQYF.

The genes are TRBV12-3 or TRBV12-4 and TRBJ2-2; a possible D gene is TRBD1 (6 bases). This CDR3 region has 15 residues. Trimming took off 5 bases at V and 4 bases at J, with 14 bases between the two ends. CDR3 region: CASSLAGVVTGELFF. CDR3 nucleotides: TGTGCCAGCAGTCTCGCAGGGGTAGTCACCGGGGAGCTGTTTTTT.

This clonotype has ten or more counts. The CDR3 DNA follows: TGTGCCAGCAGTGAAAGGGACAGAAACACTGAAGCTTTCTTT. This translates into CASSERDRNTEAFF. The chain carries TRBV2 and TRBJ1-1; TRBD1 matches at 7 bases. Trimming at V came to 2 bases and at J to 2 bases, leaving 2 bases not matched to a gene. Germline V gene sequence: CDR1 SNHLY, CDR2 FYNNEI. The CDR3 is 14 amino acids.